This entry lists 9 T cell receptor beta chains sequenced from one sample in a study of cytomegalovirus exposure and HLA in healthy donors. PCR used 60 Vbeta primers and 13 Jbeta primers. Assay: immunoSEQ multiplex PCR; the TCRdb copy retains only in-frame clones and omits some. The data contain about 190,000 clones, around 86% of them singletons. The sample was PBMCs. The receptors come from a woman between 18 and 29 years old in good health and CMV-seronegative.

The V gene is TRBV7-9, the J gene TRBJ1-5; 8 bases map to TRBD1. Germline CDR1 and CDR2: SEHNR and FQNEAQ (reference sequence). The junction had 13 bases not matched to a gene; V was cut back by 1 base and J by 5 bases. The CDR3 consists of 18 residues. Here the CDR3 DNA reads TGTGCCAGCAGCTTAGTAGCCGCCTGGACAGGGTGGGATCAGCCCCAGCATTTT. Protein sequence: CASSLVAAWTGWDQPQHF.

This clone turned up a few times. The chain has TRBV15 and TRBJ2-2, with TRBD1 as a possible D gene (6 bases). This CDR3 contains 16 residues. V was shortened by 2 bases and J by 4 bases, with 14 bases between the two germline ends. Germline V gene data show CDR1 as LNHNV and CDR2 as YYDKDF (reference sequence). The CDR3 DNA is TGTGCCACCAGCAGAATCCAGACAGGTCCCACCGGGGAGCTGTTTTTT. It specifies CATSRIQTGPTGELFF. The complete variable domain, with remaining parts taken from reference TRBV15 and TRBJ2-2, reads DAMVIQNPRYQVTQFGKPVTLSCSQTLNHNVMYWYQQKSSQAPKLLFHYYDKDFNNEADTPDNFQSRRPNTSFCFLDIRSPGLGDTAMYLCATSRIQTGPTGELFFGEGSRLTVL.

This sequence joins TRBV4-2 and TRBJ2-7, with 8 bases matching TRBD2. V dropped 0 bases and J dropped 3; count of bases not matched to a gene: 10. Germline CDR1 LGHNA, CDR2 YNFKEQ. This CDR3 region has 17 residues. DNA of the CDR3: TGTGCCAGCAGCCAAGAGGCGGGGGGTATCTTGGGCTACGAGCAGTACTTC. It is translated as CASSQEAGGILGYEQYF.

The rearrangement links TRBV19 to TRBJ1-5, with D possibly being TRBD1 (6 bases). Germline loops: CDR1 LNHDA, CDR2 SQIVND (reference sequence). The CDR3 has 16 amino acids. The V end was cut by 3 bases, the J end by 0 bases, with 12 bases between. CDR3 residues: CASSIRQGNSNQPQHF. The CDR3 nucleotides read TGTGCCAGTAGTATTCGGCAGGGGAATAGCAATCAGCCCCAGCATTTT.

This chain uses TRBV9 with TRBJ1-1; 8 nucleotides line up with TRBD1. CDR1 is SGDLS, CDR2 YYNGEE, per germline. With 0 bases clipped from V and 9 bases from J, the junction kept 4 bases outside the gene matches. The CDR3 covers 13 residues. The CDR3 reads CASSVEGQGKAFF. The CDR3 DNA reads TGTGCCAGCAGCGTAGAAGGACAGGGAAAAGCTTTCTTT.

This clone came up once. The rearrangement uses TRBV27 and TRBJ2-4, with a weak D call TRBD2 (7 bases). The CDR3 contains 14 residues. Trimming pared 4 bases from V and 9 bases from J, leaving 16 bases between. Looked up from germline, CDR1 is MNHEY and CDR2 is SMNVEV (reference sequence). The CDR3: CASSWGAGEGIQYF. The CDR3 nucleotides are TGTGCCAGCAGTTGGGGGGCGGGGGAGGGCATTCAGTACTTC.

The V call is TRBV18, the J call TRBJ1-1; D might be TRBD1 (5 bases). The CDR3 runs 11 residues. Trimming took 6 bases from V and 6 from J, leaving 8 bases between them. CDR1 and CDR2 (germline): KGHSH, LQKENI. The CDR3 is CASSIGAEAFF. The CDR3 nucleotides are TGTGCCAGCTCTATAGGGGCTGAAGCTTTCTTT.

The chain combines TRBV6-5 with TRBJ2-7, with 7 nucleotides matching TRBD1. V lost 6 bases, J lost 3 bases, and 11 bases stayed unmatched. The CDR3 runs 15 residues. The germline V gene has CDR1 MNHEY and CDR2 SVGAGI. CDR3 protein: CASSPSRDSFYEQYF. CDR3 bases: TGTGCCAGCAGCCCTTCCCGGGACAGCTTCTACGAGCAGTACTTC.

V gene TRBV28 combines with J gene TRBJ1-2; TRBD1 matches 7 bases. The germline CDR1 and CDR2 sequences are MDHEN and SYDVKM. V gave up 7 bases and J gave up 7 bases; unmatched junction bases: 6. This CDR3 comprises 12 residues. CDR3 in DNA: TGTGCCAGCAACAGGGGTCTCCTTGGCTACACCTTC. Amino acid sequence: CASNRGLLGYTF.